This T cell receptor (beta chain) was retrieved from a study of blood T cell repertoires in COVID-19. V shed 4 bases and J 0 bases; nucleotides not matched to a gene: 4. Per germline, CDR1 MNHEY and CDR2 SMNVEV (reference sequence). The CDR3 totals 16 residues. Per the original methods: Amplification from reference gene primers served as the basis for estimated nucleated cell counts. Assay: immunoSEQ multiplex PCR; the TCRdb copy retains only in-frame clones and omits some. D and trimming were read from the DNA, whereas the V and J calls and clone size are those reported in that table. The repertoire holds roughly 250,000 clones, about nine tenths seen once, with around 7.2% in the top ten.

The clonotype was recovered from a man aged 60-69 years who had recovered from COVID-19. The rearrangement links TRBV27 to TRBJ2-4; 9 bases are a match to TRBD1. Sequencing was performed on peripheral blood. This chain's CDR3 is CASSSRQGVAKNIQYF. CDR3 in DNA: TGTGCCAGCAGTTCGCGACAGGGGGTAGCCAAAAACATTCAGTACTTC.